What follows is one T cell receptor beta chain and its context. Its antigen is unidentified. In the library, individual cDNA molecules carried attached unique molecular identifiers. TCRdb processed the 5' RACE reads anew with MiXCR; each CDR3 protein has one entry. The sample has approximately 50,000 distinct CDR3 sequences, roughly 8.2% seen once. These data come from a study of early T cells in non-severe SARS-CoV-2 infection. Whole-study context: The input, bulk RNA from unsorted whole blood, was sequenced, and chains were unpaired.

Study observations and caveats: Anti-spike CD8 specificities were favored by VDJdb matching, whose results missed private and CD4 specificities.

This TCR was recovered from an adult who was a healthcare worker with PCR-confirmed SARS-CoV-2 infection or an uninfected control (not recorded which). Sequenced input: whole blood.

The CDR3 DNA sequence: TGCAGTGCTAGTCTTCCGGGACAGGGTATCTATGGCTACACCTTC. Its translation: CSASLPGQGIYGYTF. J is TRBJ1-2 and V is TRBV20-1; TRBD1 matches 9 bases. This CDR3 has 15 residues. In germline, CDR1 is DFQATT, CDR2 SNEGSKA (reference sequence). V gave up 3 bases and J gave up 4 bases; unmatched junction bases: 9.